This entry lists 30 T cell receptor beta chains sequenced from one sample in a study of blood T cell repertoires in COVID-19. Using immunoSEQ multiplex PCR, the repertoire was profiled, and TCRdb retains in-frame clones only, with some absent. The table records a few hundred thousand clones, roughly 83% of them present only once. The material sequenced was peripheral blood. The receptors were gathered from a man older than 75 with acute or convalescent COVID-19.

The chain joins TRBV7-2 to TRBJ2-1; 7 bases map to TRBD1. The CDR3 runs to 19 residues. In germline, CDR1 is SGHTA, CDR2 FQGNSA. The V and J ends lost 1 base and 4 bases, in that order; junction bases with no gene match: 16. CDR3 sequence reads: CASSLVGTAPRVPYNEQFF. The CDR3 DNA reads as TGTGCCAGCAGCTTAGTAGGGACAGCCCCAAGGGTCCCTTACAATGAGCAGTTCTTC. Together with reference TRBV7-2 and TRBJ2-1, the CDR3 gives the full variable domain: GAGVSQSPSNKVTEKGKDVELRCDPISGHTALYWYRQSLGQGLEFLIYFQGNSAPDKSGLPSDRFSAERTGGSVSTLTIQRTQQEDSAVYLCASSLVGTAPRVPYNEQFFGPGTRLTVL.

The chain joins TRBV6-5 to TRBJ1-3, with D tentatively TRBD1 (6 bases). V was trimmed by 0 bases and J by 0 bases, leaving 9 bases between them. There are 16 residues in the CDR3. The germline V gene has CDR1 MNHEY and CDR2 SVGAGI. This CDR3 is CASSYSQGHSGNTIYF. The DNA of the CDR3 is TGTGCCAGCAGTTACTCGCAGGGGCACTCTGGAAACACCATATATTTT.

CDR3 region: CASSRTGGLSGYTF. The CDR3 nucleotides are TGTGCCAGCAGTCGGACAGGGGGGCTAAGTGGCTACACCTTC. The gene calls are TRBV28 and TRBJ1-2; TRBD1 matches at 10 bases. V was pared by 5 bases and J by 7 bases, with 7 bases of the junction left unmatched. CDR3 length: 14 amino acids. From germline, CDR1 is MDHEN and CDR2 SYDVKM.

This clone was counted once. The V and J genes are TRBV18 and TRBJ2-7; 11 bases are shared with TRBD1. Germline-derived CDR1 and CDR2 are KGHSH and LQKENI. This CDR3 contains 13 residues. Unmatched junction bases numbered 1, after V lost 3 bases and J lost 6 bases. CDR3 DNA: TGTGCCAGCTCACCCGGGACAGGGGGCGAGCAGTACTTC. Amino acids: CASSPGTGGEQYF.

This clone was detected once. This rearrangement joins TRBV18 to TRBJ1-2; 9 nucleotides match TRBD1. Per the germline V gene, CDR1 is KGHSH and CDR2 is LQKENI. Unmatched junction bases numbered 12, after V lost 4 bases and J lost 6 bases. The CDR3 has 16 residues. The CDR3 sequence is CASSLTGTGQTHGYTF. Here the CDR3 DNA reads TGTGCCAGCTCACTCACCGGGACAGGGCAAACCCATGGCTACACCTTC.

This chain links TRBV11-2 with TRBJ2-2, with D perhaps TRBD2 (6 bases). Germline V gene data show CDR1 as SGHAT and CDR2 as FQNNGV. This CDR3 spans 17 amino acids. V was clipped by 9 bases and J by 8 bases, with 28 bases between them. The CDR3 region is CASRPYVGEVSRGELFF. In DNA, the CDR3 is TGTGCCAGTAGACCCTACGTGGGGGAGGTTAGCCGGGGGGAGCTGTTTTTT.

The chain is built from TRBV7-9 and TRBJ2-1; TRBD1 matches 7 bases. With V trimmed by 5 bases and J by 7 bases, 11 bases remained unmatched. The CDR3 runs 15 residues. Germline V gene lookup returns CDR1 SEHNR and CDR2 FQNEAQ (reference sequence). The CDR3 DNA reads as TGTGCCAGCAGCCGACCTCAGGGGGTTTGGAATGAGCAGTTCTTC. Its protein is CASSRPQGVWNEQFF. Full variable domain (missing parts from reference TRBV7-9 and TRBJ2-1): DTGVSQNPRHKITKRGQNVTFRCDPISEHNRLYWYRQTLGQGPEFLTYFQNEAQLEKSRLLSDRFSAERPKGSFSTLEIQRTEQGDSAMYLCASSRPQGVWNEQFFGPGTRLTVL.

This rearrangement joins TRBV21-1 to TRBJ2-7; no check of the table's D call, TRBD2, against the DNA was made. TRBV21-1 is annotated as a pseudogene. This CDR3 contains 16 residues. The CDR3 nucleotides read TGTGCCAGCAGCAACGGTGGCGGGGGGCGCATGTACGAGCAGTACTTC. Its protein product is CASSNGGGGRMYEQYF.

The DNA of the CDR3 is TGTGCCAGCAGCTCATTTGAGGCGGTCTTCTACGAGCAGTACTTC. Amino acids: CASSSFEAVFYEQYF. V is TRBV7-9 and J is TRBJ2-7; D gene unclear. CDR3 length equals 15 residues. Between the trimmed V and J ends, which lost 4 bases and 3 bases, there was a span of 16 bases. Looked up from germline, CDR1 is SEHNR and CDR2 is FQNEAQ (reference sequence).

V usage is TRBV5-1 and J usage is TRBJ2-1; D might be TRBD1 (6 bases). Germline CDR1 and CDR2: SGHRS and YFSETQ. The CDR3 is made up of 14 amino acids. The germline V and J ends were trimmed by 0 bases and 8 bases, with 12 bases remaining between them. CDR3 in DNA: TGCGCCAGCAGCTTGGGCATGAAGGGGGATGAGCAGTTCTTC. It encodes CASSLGMKGDEQFF. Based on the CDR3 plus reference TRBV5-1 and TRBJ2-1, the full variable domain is KAGVTQTPRYLIKTRGQQVTLSCSPISGHRSVSWYQQTPGQGLQFLFEYFSETQRNKGNFPGRFSGRQFSNSRSEMNVSTLELGDSALYLCASSLGMKGDEQFFGPGTRLTVL.

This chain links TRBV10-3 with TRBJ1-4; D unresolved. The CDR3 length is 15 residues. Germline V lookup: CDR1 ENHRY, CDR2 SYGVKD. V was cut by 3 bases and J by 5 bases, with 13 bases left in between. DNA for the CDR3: TGTGCCATCAGTGATTCGGGAGGGCCCAATGAAAAACTGTTTTTT. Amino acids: CAISDSGGPNEKLFF.

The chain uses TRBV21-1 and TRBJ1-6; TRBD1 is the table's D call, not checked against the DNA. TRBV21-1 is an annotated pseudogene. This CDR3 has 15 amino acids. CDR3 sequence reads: CASSGGTGGERPLHF. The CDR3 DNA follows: TGTGCCAGCAGCGGTGGGACAGGGGGCGAGCGTCCCCTCCACTTT.

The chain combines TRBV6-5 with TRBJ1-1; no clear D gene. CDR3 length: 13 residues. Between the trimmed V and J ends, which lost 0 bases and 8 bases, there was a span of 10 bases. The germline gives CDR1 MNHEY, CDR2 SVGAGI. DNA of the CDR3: TGTGCCAGCAGTTACTCGATAGGGAGCGAAGCTTTCTTT. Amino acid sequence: CASSYSIGSEAFF.

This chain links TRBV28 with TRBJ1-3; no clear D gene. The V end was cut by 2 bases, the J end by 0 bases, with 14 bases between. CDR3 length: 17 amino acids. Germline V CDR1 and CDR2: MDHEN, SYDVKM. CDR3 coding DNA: TGTGCCAGCAGTTTACCGCGGGGTCCAGCCTCTGGAAACACCATATATTTT. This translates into CASSLPRGPASGNTIYF.

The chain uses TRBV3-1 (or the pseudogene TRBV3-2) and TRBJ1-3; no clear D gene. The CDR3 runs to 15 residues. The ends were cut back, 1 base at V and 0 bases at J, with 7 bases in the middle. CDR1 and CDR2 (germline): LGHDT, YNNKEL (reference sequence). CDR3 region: CASSQGRPSGNTIYF. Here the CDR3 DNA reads TGTGCCAGCAGCCAAGGGCGGCCCTCTGGAAACACCATATATTTT.

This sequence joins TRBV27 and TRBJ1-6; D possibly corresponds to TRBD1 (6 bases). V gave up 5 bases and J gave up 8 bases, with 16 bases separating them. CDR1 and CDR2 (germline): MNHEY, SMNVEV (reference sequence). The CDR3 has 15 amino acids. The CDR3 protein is CASSPISGADSPLHF. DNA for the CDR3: TGTGCCAGCAGTCCCATATCAGGGGCCGATTCACCCCTCCACTTT.

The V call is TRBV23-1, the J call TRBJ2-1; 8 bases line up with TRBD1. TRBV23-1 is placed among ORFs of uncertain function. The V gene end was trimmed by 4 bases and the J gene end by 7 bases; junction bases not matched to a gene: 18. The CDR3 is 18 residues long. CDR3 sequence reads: CASSPQGRGPRWSNEQFF. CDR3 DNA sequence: TGCGCCAGCAGTCCGCAGGGCAGGGGGCCCAGGTGGTCAAATGAGCAGTTCTTC.

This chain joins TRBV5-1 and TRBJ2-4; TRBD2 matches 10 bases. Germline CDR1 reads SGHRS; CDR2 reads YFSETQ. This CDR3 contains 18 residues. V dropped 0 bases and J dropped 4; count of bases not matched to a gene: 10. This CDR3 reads CASSLALYPAGGKNIQYF. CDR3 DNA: TGCGCCAGCAGCTTGGCCTTGTATCCAGCGGGGGGGAAAAACATTCAGTACTTC.

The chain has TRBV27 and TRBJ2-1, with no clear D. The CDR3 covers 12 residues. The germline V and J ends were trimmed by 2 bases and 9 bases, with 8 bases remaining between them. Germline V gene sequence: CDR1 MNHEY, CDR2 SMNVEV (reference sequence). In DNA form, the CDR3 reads TGTGCCAGCAGTTTACCCCGCGGTGAGCAGTTCTTC. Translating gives CASSLPRGEQFF.

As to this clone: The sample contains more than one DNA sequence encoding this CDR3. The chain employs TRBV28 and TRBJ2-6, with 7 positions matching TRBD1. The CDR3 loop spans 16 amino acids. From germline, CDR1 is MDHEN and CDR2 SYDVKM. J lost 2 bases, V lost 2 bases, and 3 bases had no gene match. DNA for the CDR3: TGTGCCAGCAGTTTACGACAGGGTACTGGGGCCAACGTCCTGACTTTC. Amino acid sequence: CASSLRQGTGANVLTF.

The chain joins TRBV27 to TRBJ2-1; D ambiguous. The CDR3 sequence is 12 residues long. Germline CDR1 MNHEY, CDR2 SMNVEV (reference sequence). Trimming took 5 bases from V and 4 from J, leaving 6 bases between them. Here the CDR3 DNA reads TGTGCCAGCAGTCGTCTGTACAATGAGCAGTTCTTC. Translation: CASSRLYNEQFF.

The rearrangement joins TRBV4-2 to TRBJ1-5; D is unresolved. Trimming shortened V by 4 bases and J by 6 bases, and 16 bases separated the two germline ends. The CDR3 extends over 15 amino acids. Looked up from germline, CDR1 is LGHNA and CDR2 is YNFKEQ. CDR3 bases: TGTGCCAGCAGCCGAACCCTCACCGAGAGTCAGCCCCAGCATTTT. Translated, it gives CASSRTLTESQPQHF.

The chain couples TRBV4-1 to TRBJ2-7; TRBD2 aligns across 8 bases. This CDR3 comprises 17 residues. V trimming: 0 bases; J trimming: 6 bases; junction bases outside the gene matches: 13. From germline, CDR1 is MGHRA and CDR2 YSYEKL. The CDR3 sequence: CASSQDPPGLVDTEQYF. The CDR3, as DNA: TGCGCCAGCAGCCAAGACCCCCCGGGACTAGTGGATACCGAGCAGTACTTC.

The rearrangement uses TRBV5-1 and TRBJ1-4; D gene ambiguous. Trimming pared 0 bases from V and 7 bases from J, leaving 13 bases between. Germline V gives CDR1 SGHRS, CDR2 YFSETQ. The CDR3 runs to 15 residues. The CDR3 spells CASSLADPGGEKLFF. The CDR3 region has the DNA TGCGCCAGCAGCTTGGCCGACCCGGGAGGTGAAAAACTGTTTTTT.

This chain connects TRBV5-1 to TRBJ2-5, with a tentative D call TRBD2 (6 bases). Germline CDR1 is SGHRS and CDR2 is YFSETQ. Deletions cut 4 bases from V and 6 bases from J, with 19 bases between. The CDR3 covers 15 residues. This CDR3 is CASSPRTTLGKTQYF. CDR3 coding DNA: TGCGCCAGCAGCCCGCGGACTACCCTAGGAAAGACCCAGTACTTC.

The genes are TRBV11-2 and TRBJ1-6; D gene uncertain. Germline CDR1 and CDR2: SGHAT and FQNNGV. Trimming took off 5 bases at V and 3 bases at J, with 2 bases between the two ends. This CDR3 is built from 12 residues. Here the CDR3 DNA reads TGTGCCAGCAGCCGCTATAATTCACCCCTCCACTTT. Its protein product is CASSRYNSPLHF.

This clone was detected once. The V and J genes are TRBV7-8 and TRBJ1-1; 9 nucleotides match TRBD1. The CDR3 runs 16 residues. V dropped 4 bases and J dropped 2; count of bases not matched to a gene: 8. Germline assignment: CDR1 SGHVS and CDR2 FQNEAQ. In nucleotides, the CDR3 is TGTGCCAGCAGCTCAGAAGGGACAGGGATAAACACTGAAGCTTTCTTT. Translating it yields CASSSEGTGINTEAFF.

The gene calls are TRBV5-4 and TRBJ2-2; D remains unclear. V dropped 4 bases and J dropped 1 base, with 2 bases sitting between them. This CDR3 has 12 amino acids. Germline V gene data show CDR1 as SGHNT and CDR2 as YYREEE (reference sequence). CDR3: CASSRNTGELFF. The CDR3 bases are TGTGCCAGCAGCCGGAACACCGGGGAGCTGTTTTTT.

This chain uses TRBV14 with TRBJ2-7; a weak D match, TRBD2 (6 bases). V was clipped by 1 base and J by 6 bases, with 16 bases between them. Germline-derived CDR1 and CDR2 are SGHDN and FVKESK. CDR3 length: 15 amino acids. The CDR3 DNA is TGTGCCAGCAGCCAAGTGGGGCGGGTCGGGGGCGAGCAGTACTTC. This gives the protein CASSQVGRVGGEQYF. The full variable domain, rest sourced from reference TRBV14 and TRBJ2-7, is EAGVTQFPSHSVIEKGQTVTLRCDPISGHDNLYWYRRVMGKEIKFLLHFVKESKQDESGMPNNRFLAERTGGTYSTLKVQPAELEDSGVYFCASSQVGRVGGEQYFGPGTRLTVT.

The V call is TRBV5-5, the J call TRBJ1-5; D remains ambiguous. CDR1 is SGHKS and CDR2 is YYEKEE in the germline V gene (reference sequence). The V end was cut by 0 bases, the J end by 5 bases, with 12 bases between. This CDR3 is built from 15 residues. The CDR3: CASSLGVQTYQPQHF. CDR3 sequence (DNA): TGTGCCAGCAGCTTGGGGGTACAGACGTATCAGCCCCAGCATTTT.